This T cell receptor (beta chain) comes out of a study of T-cell reconstitution after alpha-beta-depleted transplantation in children. This clonotype appeared many times. It was with unique molecular identifiers that the TCRbeta library was prepared. TCRdb fed the PCR reads into MiXCR, producing one record per CDR3 protein. The sample contains about 690,000 distinct CDR3 sequences, roughly 17% of which appear only once. The receptor comes from a human donor who donated a stem cell graft to a child with acute myeloid leukemia. The sample was PBMCs from the stem cell graft donor, taken from the stem cell graft.

The CDR3 DNA follows: TGTGCCAGCAGCTTTAGCGGGGGAGAGACCCAGTACTTC. This encodes CASSFSGGETQYF. The chain combines TRBV7-2 with TRBJ2-5, with TRBD2 matching over 9 bases. V gave up 3 bases and J gave up 4 bases; unmatched junction bases: 0. The CDR3 sequence is 13 residues long. The germline gives CDR1 SGHTA, CDR2 FQGNSA.